This T cell receptor beta chain was documented in a study of T cells in Graves' hyperthyroidism and ophthalmopathy. Findings of the study overall: Most clonotypes that expanded in the thyroid above 0.001 also showed up in blood. Median prediction lead before ophthalmopathy onset was 6.5 to 7 months with the model.

Clinicians diagnosed patients from clinical symptoms, serum thyroxine and TRAb, thyroid ultrasound and orbital computed tomography. This clonotype showed up many times. The antigen is undetermined. Germline loops: CDR1 MNHEY, CDR2 SVGEGT. Trimming stripped 7 bases from V and 2 bases from J, with 15 bases between. CDR3 length equals 15 residues. There were TCR beta CDR3 regions amplified from RNA transcripts. An initial round of RT-PCR targeting the TCR CDR3 relied on the HTBI primer set. TCRdb used MiXCR to reprocess the multiplex PCR reads, holding one entry per CDR3 protein. The sample consists of around 600,000 distinct CDR3 sequences, approximately 15% of them appearing once.

Input material: blood. This chain links TRBV6-2 or TRBV6-3 with TRBJ2-1; D may correspond to TRBD1 or TRBD2 (5 bases each). This TCR derives from a woman younger than 35 with Graves' ophthalmopathy. In DNA, the CDR3 is TGTGCCAGCACACAGAGGGACGGGCCCTACAATGAGCAGTTCTTC. It yields the protein CASTQRDGPYNEQFF.